Included here is one T cell receptor (beta chain) sequence, with context. Antigen specificity is unknown. Clones were sequenced by immunoSEQ multiplex PCR, and TCRdb holds only the in-frame ones, with some missing. This table has about 120,000 clones, 80% to 90% appearing once. The data stem from a study of T cell responses to AZD1222 COVID-19 vaccine. The CDR3 runs to 16 residues. Trimming took 3 bases from V and 11 from J; bases not matched to a gene: 16. Whole-study results and caveats: Two AZD1222 doses significantly raised spike-specific TCR breadth and depth over controls. None of the repertoires were sampled until the peak T cell response had passed. As reported, nearly half of all spike-specific TCRs target variant regions that are unmutated. There were vaccine-associated CD4 TCRs across spike, dominant at 160-218 and 743-854.

This sequence was found in an adult in good health. This chain connects TRBV23-1 to TRBJ2-7; 10 nucleotides match TRBD1. TRBV23-1 is marked as an open reading frame, function uncertain. The starting material was peripheral blood, obtained on day 0 of MenACWY control vaccination. In DNA form, the CDR3 reads TGCGCCAGCAGTCACCGACCCCCGGGACAGGGGATAGTGGAGTACTTC. As protein: CASSHRPPGQGIVEYF.